This T cell receptor (beta chain) was identified during a study of blood T cell repertoires in COVID-19. In the study overall: The cDNA or gDNA used as material had been derived from T cells, B-cell-depleted T cells, or PBMCs.

J was trimmed by 3 bases and V by 1 base; bases with no gene match: 2. Germline values: CDR1 SGHVS, CDR2 FQNEAQ. The CDR3 contains 15 residues. Profiling relied on immunoSEQ multiplex PCR, and the TCRdb table lists in-frame clones only, not all of them. The sample has around 95,000 clones; about 86% are singletons. The sample comprised peripheral blood. The TCR sequence derives from a human donor in a cohort sampled during active COVID-19. This chain connects TRBV7-8 to TRBJ2-1, with 8 bases fitting TRBD2. DNA for the CDR3: TGTGCCAGCAGCTTAGATGGGACTAGCTACAATGAGCAGTTCTTC. This sequence encodes CASSLDGTSYNEQFF.